This T cell receptor (beta chain) was profiled in a study of cytomegalovirus exposure and HLA in healthy donors. Germline lookup yields CDR1 SGHDN and CDR2 FVKESK. The CDR3 covers 14 residues. Trimming cost V 4 bases and J 4 bases, with 13 bases left between them. The PCR used 60 Vbeta and 13 Jbeta primers. The assay was immunoSEQ multiplex PCR, and TCRdb's table has in-frame clones only and misses some. The sample contains 100,000 to 150,000 clones, 75% to 85% of which appear only once. This clonotype was obtained from a middle-aged man in good health and CMV-seronegative. The V gene is TRBV14, the J gene TRBJ1-2; D remains unclear. Sequenced material: PBMCs. CDR3 DNA sequence: TGTGCCAGCAGCCTGGGCGGGGTAGGCTATGGCTACACCTTC. This translates into CASSLGGVGYGYTF.